These 22 T cell receptor beta chains share one sample of origin, sequenced in a study of blood T cell repertoires in COVID-19. Some clones are missing from TCRdb's copy, which holds only in-frame ones; the method was immunoSEQ multiplex PCR. In the table there are over 150,000 clones, around nine tenths of which are singletons. The sequencing input was peripheral blood. These receptor sequences come from a man between 60 and 70 years old with COVID-19, enrolled during active disease.

V usage is TRBV28 and J usage is TRBJ1-4; D is ambiguous. This CDR3 has 13 amino acids. V was pared by 7 bases and J by 0 bases, with 6 bases between. CDR1 and CDR2 (germline): MDHEN, SYDVKM. CDR3 sequence (DNA): TGTGCCAGCATGACTACAACTAATGAAAAACTGTTTTTT. As protein: CASMTTTNEKLFF.

The sample holds a few counts of this clone. This chain uses TRBV20-1 with TRBJ2-3, with D unclear. The germline gives CDR1 DFQATT, CDR2 SNEGSKA (reference sequence). Trimming cost V 6 bases and J 3 bases, with 4 bases left between them. The CDR3 contains 10 residues. CDR3 amino acids: CSAATDTQYF. CDR3 coding DNA: TGCAGTGCGGCTACAGATACGCAGTATTTT.

The rearrangement joins TRBV29-1 to TRBJ2-2, with no clear D. Germline values: CDR1 SQVTM, CDR2 ANQGSEA. Trimming cost V 5 bases and J 3 bases, with 7 bases left between them. This CDR3 has 12 amino acids. In DNA, the CDR3 is TGCAGCGTTTGGCAGTACACCGGGGAGCTGTTTTTT. This translates into CSVWQYTGELFF.

The J gene is TRBJ2-7, the V gene TRBV7-9, with TRBD1 identical over 10 bases. From germline, CDR1 is SEHNR and CDR2 FQNEAQ (reference sequence). V dropped 4 bases and J dropped 3; count of bases not matched to a gene: 3. The CDR3 consists of 14 residues. CDR3 sequence: CASSWDRGLYEQYF. The CDR3 bases are TGTGCCAGCAGCTGGGACAGGGGCCTCTACGAGCAGTACTTC.

Turning to this clone: Other DNA sequences of this sample code for an identical CDR3. This chain uses TRBV18 with TRBJ1-1, with D perhaps matching TRBD1 (5 bases). V shed 4 bases and J shed 4 bases, with 10 bases lying between them. Germline values: CDR1 KGHSH, CDR2 LQKENI. The CDR3 is 13 residues long. The CDR3 is CASSLSGSTEAFF. The CDR3 DNA reads as TGTGCCAGCTCACTCTCAGGGTCCACTGAAGCTTTCTTT.

The gene calls are TRBV29-1 and TRBJ1-1; D is perhaps TRBD1 (6 bases). The CDR3 sequence is 14 residues long. V was pared by 5 bases and J by 1 base, with 14 bases between. Germline values: CDR1 SQVTM, CDR2 ANQGSEA. The CDR3 DNA is TGCAGCGTTAAACCGGGACAACAGAACACTGAAGCTTTCTTT. Residues: CSVKPGQQNTEAFF.

This clone has only one observation. The chain uses TRBV10-1 and TRBJ2-4, with 7 positions matching TRBD1. The CDR3 sequence is 19 residues long. Looked up from germline, CDR1 is WNHNN and CDR2 is SYGVQD (reference sequence). V lost 2 bases and J lost 0; bases outside the gene matches: 13. The CDR3 nucleotides read TGCGCCAGCAGTGAGGAGGAGACAGGGATGGGCCCAGCCAAAAACATTCAGTACTTC. Translation: CASSEEETGMGPAKNIQYF.

The chain has TRBV30 and TRBJ1-2, with a weak D call TRBD1 (5 bases). With 0 bases removed from V and 8 bases from J, the gap between germline ends came to 19 bases. The length of the CDR3 is 15 residues. Germline V lookup: CDR1 GTSNPN, CDR2 SVGIG (reference sequence). The CDR3 nucleotides read TGTGCCTGGAGTGTAGAGTTAAGGGAGGGGAAAGGCTACACCTTC. Encoded protein: CAWSVELREGKGYTF.

This chain joins TRBV19 and TRBJ1-6; D may be TRBD1 (5 bases). The V end lost 4 bases, the J end lost 5 bases, and 6 bases lay between the germline ends. Germline assignment: CDR1 LNHDA and CDR2 SQIVND (reference sequence). CDR3 length: 13 amino acids. This CDR3 reads CASSTRDNSPLHF. In nucleotides, the CDR3 is TGTGCCAGTAGTACCAGGGATAATTCACCCCTCCACTTT.

The chain employs TRBV15 and TRBJ1-5; D uncertain. The CDR3 runs 15 residues. The ends were cut back, 0 bases at V and 6 bases at J, with 12 bases in the middle. The germline V gene encodes CDR1 LNHNV and CDR2 YYDKDF (reference sequence). This chain's CDR3 is CATSRDLGSGQPQHF. The CDR3 DNA reads as TGTGCCACCAGCAGAGATCTCGGGTCCGGTCAGCCCCAGCATTTT. Full variable domain (missing parts from reference TRBV15 and TRBJ1-5): DAMVIQNPRYQVTQFGKPVTLSCSQTLNHNVMYWYQQKSSQAPKLLFHYYDKDFNNEADTPDNFQSRRPNTSFCFLDIRSPGLGDTAMYLCATSRDLGSGQPQHFGDGTRLSIL.

The chain uses TRBV2 and TRBJ2-7; D perhaps matches TRBD2 (5 bases). Germline V gene lookup returns CDR1 SNHLY and CDR2 FYNNEI. Trimming took 3 bases from V and 1 from J, leaving 22 bases between them. This CDR3 comprises 18 residues. CDR3 residues: CASSDFEWSGSGSYEQYF. The CDR3 coding sequence is TGTGCCAGCAGTGATTTCGAGTGGTCGGGGTCTGGATCCTACGAGCAGTACTTC.

The chain links TRBV7-9 to TRBJ1-2, with unresolved D. Trimming shortened V by 1 base and J by 7 bases, and 10 bases separated the two germline ends. The germline V gene encodes CDR1 SEHNR and CDR2 FQNEAQ (reference sequence). This CDR3 is built from 13 residues. The CDR3 DNA sequence: TGTGCCAGCAGCTTAGGGTCGTCGGGTGGCTACACCTTC. Its translation is CASSLGSSGGYTF.

This clone was detected a few times. This rearrangement joins TRBV10-3 to TRBJ2-7; D is possibly TRBD1 (6 bases). The CDR3 is 13 residues long. Germline CDR1 ENHRY, CDR2 SYGVKD. V was cut by 6 bases and J by 0 bases, with 9 bases left in between. The CDR3 sequence is CAIRADSSYEQYF. The CDR3 DNA follows: TGTGCCATCAGGGCGGACAGCTCCTACGAGCAGTACTTC.

The V and J genes are TRBV6-6 and TRBJ1-6; D unresolved. The ends were cut back, 5 bases at V and 6 bases at J, with 8 bases in the middle. In germline, CDR1 is MNHNY, CDR2 SVGAGI (reference sequence). The CDR3 runs 13 residues. CDR3 nucleotides: TGTGCCAGCAGTAAACAAAGTAATTCACCCCTCCACTTT. The encoded protein is CASSKQSNSPLHF.

The chain couples TRBV25-1 to TRBJ1-6; 9 nucleotides match TRBD1. V dropped 6 bases and J dropped 6; count of bases not matched to a gene: 3. Germline CDR1 reads MGHDK; CDR2 reads SYGVNS. The CDR3 runs 14 residues. In DNA, the CDR3 is TGTGCCAGCAGAGTGGGACAGGGTAATTCACCCCTCCACTTT. Its protein is CASRVGQGNSPLHF.

The sample holds a few counts of this clone. This rearrangement joins TRBV4-2 to TRBJ2-7; D gene unclear. Germline V gene lookup returns CDR1 LGHNA and CDR2 YNFKEQ. V was trimmed by 0 bases and J by 2 bases, leaving 8 bases between them. This CDR3 spans 14 amino acids. Here the CDR3 reads CASSQDARTYEQYF. CDR3 DNA: TGTGCCAGCAGCCAAGATGCGAGAACCTACGAGCAGTACTTC.

CDR3 loop: CAISASGESYEQYF. CDR3 nucleotide sequence: TGTGCCATCAGTGCAAGCGGGGAATCCTACGAGCAGTACTTC. The chain combines TRBV10-3 with TRBJ2-7; 7 positions match TRBD2. Germline trimming cut 4 bases from V and 1 base from J; bases unmatched to any gene: 4. In germline, CDR1 is ENHRY, CDR2 SYGVKD. CDR3 length equals 14 residues.

This clone showed up just a few times. V gene TRBV7-9 combines with J gene TRBJ1-5, with TRBD1 identical over 10 bases. V shed 5 bases and J 0 bases; nucleotides not matched to a gene: 4. The CDR3 extends over 16 amino acids. Germline loops: CDR1 SEHNR, CDR2 FQNEAQ (reference sequence). This chain's CDR3 is CASSPGTGDSNQPQHF. The CDR3 nucleotides read TGTGCCAGCAGCCCCGGGACAGGGGATAGCAATCAGCCCCAGCATTTT.

CDR3 nucleotides: TGTGCCAGCAGCTTAGCGCGGGGGGGGGTTTCACCCCTCCACTTT. This sequence encodes CASSLARGGVSPLHF. V is TRBV7-9 and J is TRBJ1-6, with D maybe TRBD1 (5 bases). CDR1 is SEHNR, CDR2 FQNEAQ, per germline (reference sequence). CDR3 length: 15 residues. Trimming left V 0 bases short and J 9 bases short, with 12 bases between.

V gene TRBV6-6 combines with J gene TRBJ2-7; 8 bases map to TRBD2. CDR1 is MNHNY, CDR2 SVGAGI, per germline (reference sequence). The CDR3 extends over 16 amino acids. Unmatched junction bases numbered 8, after V lost 2 bases and J lost 2 bases. The CDR3 sequence: CASSYGSGGKPYEQYF. The CDR3 coding sequence is TGTGCCAGCAGTTACGGAAGCGGGGGCAAACCCTACGAGCAGTACTTC.

The chain employs TRBV6-5 and TRBJ2-7; TRBD1 matches 9 bases. The CDR3 is 15 residues long. The trim removed 6 bases at V and 3 bases at J, leaving 9 bases unmatched. Per germline, CDR1 MNHEY and CDR2 SVGAGI. CDR3 sequence (DNA): TGTGCCAGCAGCTCCTTCAGGACAGGGGACTACGAGCAGTACTTC. This encodes CASSSFRTGDYEQYF.

The chain is built from TRBV4-2 and TRBJ2-6; D may be TRBD1 (6 bases). Germline lookup yields CDR1 LGHNA and CDR2 YNFKEQ. This CDR3 has 15 amino acids. V lost 7 bases to trimming and J lost 1 base, with 11 bases between them. Here the CDR3 reads CASTDTGSGANVLTF. The CDR3 DNA reads as TGTGCCAGCACCGACACAGGGTCTGGGGCCAACGTCCTGACTTTC.